The rows below give T cell receptor beta chains drawn from one sample of a study of graft-versus-host responses after intestinal transplantation. No antigens are known for them. Repertoires were generated with immunoSEQ multiplex PCR, while TCRdb's copy carries only in-frame clones and drops some. The table lists over 100,000 clones, just under 95% of them singletons. The sample consisted of unstimulated CD4+ T cells sorted from spleen or lymph node cells, taken before intestinal transplant. The receptors were gathered from a human donor who received an intestinal transplant. CDR3s include the opening cysteine and the closing phenylalanine or tryptophan. The D gene is left open where the match is weak. Some rows mark clone size as missing; the rest say once, few, many or name a class of expanded clone.

j_call | v_call | d_call | clone_size | cdr3_nt | cdr3_aa
TRBJ1-4 | TRBV5-1 | . | . | TGCGCCAGCAGCTTGGGGAGGGTCGCTGCAACTAATGAAAAACTGTTTTTT | CASSLGRVAATNEKLFF
TRBJ2-2 | TRBV30 | TRBD1 | . | TGTGCCTGGAGTGTAAGATACAGGGGCGGGGAGCTGTTTTTT | CAWSVRYRGGELFF
TRBJ2-3 | TRBV15 | TRBD2 | . | TGTGCCACCAGCAGGACTAGCGGAGTGGGAGATACGCAGTATTTT | CATSRTSGVGDTQYF
TRBJ2-7 | TRBV28 | . | . | TGTGCCAGCAGTCTGGACAGCTACGAGCAGTACTTC | CASSLDSYEQYF
TRBJ1-5 | TRBV10-3 | TRBD1 | . | TGTGCCATCAGCCCCAGCGGACAGGGCAATCAGCCCCAGCATTTT | CAISPSGQGNQPQHF
TRBJ1-1 | TRBV5-1 | . | once | TGCGCCAGCAGCCGACAGAGCAACACTGAAGCTTTCTTT | CASSRQSNTEAFF
TRBJ1-2 | TRBV7-9 | . | . | TGTGCCAGCAGCCCCTACCGACAGGAGAACTATGGCTACACCTTC | CASSPYRQENYGYTF
TRBJ1-2 | TRBV6-1 | . | . | TGTGCCAGCAACCAGGGTTACTCGGAAGGCTACACCTTC | CASNQGYSEGYTF
TRBJ1-1 | TRBV2 | . | . | TGTGCCAGCAGGAGGCACATGAACACTGAAGCTTTCTTT | CASRRHMNTEAFF
TRBJ2-4 | TRBV6-1 | TRBD1 | . | TGTGCCAGCAGTGAAGCCCCAGGGGGCGCGGCCAAAAACATTCAGTACTTC | CASSEAPGGAAKNIQYF
TRBJ2-7 | TRBV10-3 | TRBD2 | . | TGTGCCATCAGTGAGAATCTAGCGGGAGGGAGGTCCTACGAGCAGTACTTC | CAISENLAGGRSYEQYF
TRBJ1-5 | TRBV28 | . | . | TGTGCCAGCAGTTTTTGGGGGAGTAATCAGCCCCAGCATTTT | CASSFWGSNQPQHF
TRBJ2-5 | TRBV30 | TRBD1 | once | TGTGCCTGGAGCGGGCAGACAGGGCGCGCGACCCAGTACTTC | CAWSGQTGRATQYF
TRBJ2-2 | TRBV9 | TRBD2 | . | TGTGCCAGCAGCGGATTAGGACTAGATAAGACCGGGGAGCTGTTTTTT | CASSGLGLDKTGELFF
TRBJ2-4 | TRBV19 | TRBD1 | . | TGTGCCAGTAATCCTTCCTTCGGGGCAGGGGGCATGAGCATTCAGTACTTC | CASNPSFGAGGMSIQYF
TRBJ2-1 | TRBV5-6 | . | . | TGTGCCAGCAGCTCGCGGTTGGAGCAGTTCTTC | CASSSRLEQFF
TRBJ2-3 | TRBV7-3 | TRBD2 | once | TGTGCCAGCAGCCGTTACGGACTAGCTGACTCCACAGATACGCAGTATTTT | CASSRYGLADSTDTQYF
TRBJ2-5 | TRBV7-6 | TRBD2 | . | TGTGCCAGCAGCCAAACGGGACTAGCATCCGTGACCCAGTACTTC | CASSQTGLASVTQYF
TRBJ1-3 | TRBV9 | . | . | TGTGCCAGCAGCATTAACACGGCCGGAAACACCATATATTTT | CASSINTAGNTIYF
TRBJ2-7 | TRBV7-9 | . | . | TGTGCCAGCAGCTTAGTAGCGGTGTCCCCGTACGAGCAGTACTTC | CASSLVAVSPYEQYF